The text below deals with one TCR beta chain. Clones were sequenced by immunoSEQ multiplex PCR, and TCRdb holds only the in-frame ones, with some missing. The profile shows some 62,000 clones, more than 70% of them singletons. This record comes from a study of technical replicates of blood from a few donors. The germline CDR1 and CDR2 sequences are LGHNA and YNFKEQ. V was clipped by 8 bases and J by 4 bases, with 14 bases between them. CDR3 size: 13 residues. V usage is TRBV4-2 and J usage is TRBJ1-1, with a possible D match to TRBD1 (5 bases). Sample: PBMCs. The clonotype comes from a human donor in good health. Some clones in this sample may be carry-over from other donors' samples. The CDR3 region has the DNA TGTGCCAGCCCGAGGGAGGGACCCACTGAAGCTTTCTTT. This translates into CASPREGPTEAFF.